This TCR beta chain originates from a study of neoadjuvant anti-PD-1 for oral cavity cancer. Background on the study: Before surgery, most patients got three to four biweekly 3 mg/kg nivolumab doses.

CDR1 and CDR2 (germline): GTSNPN, SVGIG (reference sequence). The CDR3 loop spans 13 amino acids. The J segment lost 3 bases and the V segment lost 5 bases, leaving 5 bases of the junction unmatched. The data were produced by immunoSEQ multiplex PCR, yet TCRdb's version contains in-frame clones alone and is incomplete. The sample yields 12,000 or so clones, about two thirds seen once. Time point given: after neoadjuvant nivolumab, at surgical resection. J is TRBJ2-7 and V is TRBV30, with 9 positions matching TRBD1. Sequenced here: PBMCs, sampled after nivolumab (anti-PD-1) treatment. The clonotype originates from a person between 40 and 80 years old with oral cavity squamous cell carcinoma. CDR3 loop: CAWSGQGFYEQYF. DNA for the CDR3: TGTGCCTGGTCGGGACAGGGCTTCTACGAGCAGTACTTC.